The T cell receptor (beta chain) under discussion was sequenced for a study of shared clonotypes between healthy human individuals. Findings of the study overall: Blood was the sole source, and tissue repertoires probably differ.

This was a deep-level run. Original handling: ImmunoSEQ junction-only sequences lacked quality scores, so their filtering differed. Libraries were prepared by immunoSEQ multiplex PCR; TCRdb keeps only in-frame clonotypes and omits some of them. The V and J calls and clone size were taken over from that table, and D and trimming were inferred from the DNA. The sample has about 590,000 clones; roughly 95% are singletons. Note on this clone: What it binds is not known.

Terminally differentiated effector memory CD45RA+ cells were excluded from the naive CD8 cells, which were CD45RO-negative and positively selected for CCR7. V gave up 3 bases and J gave up 6 bases; unmatched junction bases: 8. The CDR3 has 14 amino acids. Germline loops: CDR1 LNHDA, CDR2 SQIVND (reference sequence). The receptor was derived from a woman under 40 in good health. The sample consisted of naive CD8+ T cells sorted from blood. The chain has TRBV19 and TRBJ2-7; 7 positions match TRBD2. CDR3 sequence reads: CASSIISGEGEQYF. CDR3 bases: TGTGCCAGTAGTATTATCAGCGGGGAGGGCGAGCAGTACTTC.